The next 13 T cell receptor beta chains were all read from a single sample in a study of blood T cell repertoires in COVID-19. The protocol was immunoSEQ multiplex PCR, while the TCRdb copy is restricted to in-frame clones and leaves out a portion. The sample shows around 250,000 clones, approximately 83% of them seen only once. The sequenced sample was peripheral blood. These receptors originate from a man aged 25-45 years who had recovered from COVID-19.

V is TRBV11-2 and J is TRBJ2-3, with a tentative D call TRBD2 (5 bases). Trimming took off 4 bases at V and 4 bases at J, with 12 bases between the two ends. The CDR3 extends over 14 amino acids. CDR1 and CDR2 from the germline V gene are SGHAT and FQNNGV. CDR3 DNA sequence: TGTGCCAGCAGCTCCGTGGGAGCAGCAGATACGCAGTATTTT. It encodes CASSSVGAADTQYF.

The rearrangement uses TRBV6-6 and TRBJ2-2, with 10 bases fitting TRBD1. The CDR3 loop spans 17 amino acids. Unmatched junction bases numbered 11, after V lost 5 bases and J lost 5 bases. CDR1 is MNHNY and CDR2 is SVGAGI in the germline V gene (reference sequence). The CDR3, as DNA: TGTGCCAGCAGTCCCACCGGGACAGGGGCGTGGACCGGGGAGCTGTTTTTT. Its protein is CASSPTGTGAWTGELFF.

The CDR3 bases are TGTGCCAGCGCGCGTTATGGCTACACCTTC. Encoded protein: CASARYGYTF. This chain links TRBV2 with TRBJ1-2, with D unresolved. V was clipped by 8 bases and J by 5 bases, with 6 bases between them. Germline loops: CDR1 SNHLY, CDR2 FYNNEI. The CDR3 has 10 amino acids. Drawing the rest from reference TRBV2 and TRBJ1-2, the complete variable domain is EPEVTQTPSHQVTQMGQEVILRCVPISNHLYFYWYRQILGQKVEFLVSFYNNEISEKSEIFDDQFSVERPDGSNFTLKIRSTKLEDSAMYFCASARYGYTFGSGTRLTVV.

The chain carries TRBV19 and TRBJ1-6; the match to TRBD1 covers 7 bases. CDR1 is LNHDA, CDR2 SQIVND, per germline (reference sequence). The J segment lost 9 bases and the V segment lost 5 bases, leaving 13 bases of the junction unmatched. This CDR3 region has 16 residues. CDR3 DNA sequence: TGTGCCAGTAGTCCAGGGACAGTGGGCCATCGTTCACCCCTCCACTTT. This sequence encodes CASSPGTVGHRSPLHF.

This clone was picked up a small number of times. The chain joins TRBV28 to TRBJ1-5; a weak D match, TRBD1 (6 bases). V shed 3 bases and J shed 2 bases, with 11 bases lying between them. The CDR3 runs 15 residues. Per germline, CDR1 MDHEN and CDR2 SYDVKM. CDR3 residues: CASSFGGLGNQPQHF. The DNA of the CDR3 is TGTGCCAGCAGTTTCGGGGGGCTCGGCAATCAGCCCCAGCATTTT.

The chain carries TRBV2 and TRBJ1-6; D not certain. The V gene's germline CDR1 is SNHLY and CDR2 FYNNEI. The V end lost 6 bases, the J end lost 9 bases, and 12 bases lay between the germline ends. The CDR3 covers 13 residues. The CDR3 is CASREEGVSPLHF. The CDR3 coding sequence is TGTGCCAGCAGGGAGGAGGGCGTTTCACCCCTCCACTTT.

This chain links TRBV28 with TRBJ1-2, with TRBD1 identical over 7 bases. CDR3 length: 15 amino acids. The germline V gene has CDR1 MDHEN and CDR2 SYDVKM. V dropped 6 bases and J dropped 9; count of bases not matched to a gene: 16. CDR3 nucleotides: TGTGCCAGCAGGGCAGGCGCCACAGGGGTGTATAGCTACACCTTC. Protein: CASRAGATGVYSYTF.

This clone was recorded a few times. This rearrangement joins TRBV3-1 (or the pseudogene TRBV3-2) to TRBJ1-4, with 8 bases matching TRBD1. CDR3 size: 18 residues. V lost 4 bases, J lost 0 bases, and 10 bases stayed unmatched. Germline values: CDR1 LGHDT, CDR2 YNNKEL (reference sequence). The DNA of the CDR3 is TGTGCCAGCAGCCTTGACAGGGGATGGAGCGCAACTAATGAAAAACTGTTTTTT. Its translation is CASSLDRGWSATNEKLFF.

The table lists this clone with a few counts. The CDR3 region has the DNA TGTGCCAGCGAGGGTCCTAACTATGGCTACACCTTC. It specifies CASEGPNYGYTF. The chain uses TRBV6-6 and TRBJ1-2; D gene uncertain. The V gene's germline CDR1 is MNHNY and CDR2 SVGAGI (reference sequence). V lost 8 bases to trimming and J lost 0 bases, with 7 bases between them. The CDR3 is made up of 12 amino acids.

The V call is TRBV6-6, the J call TRBJ1-2, with unresolved D. CDR1 MNHNY and CDR2 SVGAGI come from the germline V gene (reference sequence). V was pared by 3 bases and J by 4 bases, with 9 bases between. The CDR3 runs 13 residues. CDR3 residues: CASSYKDFYGYTF. The CDR3 nucleotides are TGTGCCAGCAGTTATAAGGACTTCTATGGCTACACCTTC.

The CDR3: CASSPTGPTEAFF. The CDR3 region has the DNA TGTGCCAGCAGCCCAACAGGGCCCACTGAAGCTTTCTTT. V is TRBV7-3 and J is TRBJ1-1; a weak D match, TRBD1 (6 bases). This CDR3 spans 13 amino acids. Germline CDR1 SGHTA, CDR2 FQGTGA. The germline V and J ends were trimmed by 5 bases and 4 bases, with 11 bases remaining between them.

This chain joins TRBV5-1 and TRBJ1-3; the match to TRBD1 covers 7 bases. Per germline, CDR1 SGHRS and CDR2 YFSETQ. This CDR3 region has 15 residues. Losses at the gene ends were 6 bases for V and 2 bases for J; bases not matched to a gene: 8. CDR3 amino acids: CASTAGQGAGNTIYF. The CDR3 nucleotides read TGCGCCAGCACGGCGGGGCAGGGGGCTGGAAACACCATATATTTT.

The V gene is TRBV5-4, the J gene TRBJ2-5, with a weak D call TRBD1 (5 bases). Germline V CDR1 and CDR2: SGHNT, YYREEE (reference sequence). V dropped 1 base and J dropped 1 base, with 11 bases sitting between them. The CDR3 totals 15 residues. The CDR3 protein is CASSLPGLSQETQYF. The CDR3 DNA follows: TGTGCCAGCAGCTTGCCAGGGCTTAGCCAAGAGACCCAGTACTTC.